This TCR beta chain is drawn from a study of neurological immune-mediated disorders (dated by TCRdb to 2018 to 2020). With regard to the full study: Among the approximately 34 multiple sclerosis patients, relapsing-remitting MS accounted for about 31 and secondary progressive MS accounted for 3. Of the approximately 68 subjects in the cohort, some 15 were HAM/TSP patients, approximately 35 were multiple sclerosis patients, and about 20 were healthy controls. The roughly 110 TCR-beta libraries included longitudinal samples, technical triplicates and paired sorted CD4+ and CD8+ T-cell subsets alongside PBMC samples. Peripheral blood TCR-beta repertoires from HTLV-I-associated myelopathy (HAM/TSP) patients, multiple sclerosis patients and healthy controls were compared by UMI-based sequencing.

What the research found in general, with its limitations: TCR clonal expansion was greatest in HAM/TSP patients and smallest in MS patients, who ranked below even healthy controls. No identical CDR3 amino acid sequences were found to be shared among expanded clones across subjects, suggesting that TCR-beta repertoires were private in all groups. Phylogenetic analysis grouped repertoires from 18 of 34 MS patients into a cluster of related CDR3 sequences, suggesting a possible repertoire-level signature. The MS cluster was not associated with any clinical or MRI features, and the authors stated that larger cohorts are needed.

TCR libraries for sorted subsets were made from 1 million sorted CD4+ or CD8+ T cells. The multiple sclerosis patients were enrolled in a US clinical protocol that evaluated disease progression with magnetic resonance imaging. Peripheral blood was subjected to Ficoll-Hypaque density gradient centrifugation to isolate PBMCs, which were then cryopreserved in liquid nitrogen. The study also sequenced paired sorted CD4+ and CD8+ subsets from healthy controls, HAM/TSP patients and MS patients. Taken from the germline V gene, the CDR1 and CDR2 loops are WSHSY and SAAADI. V is pruned by 8 bases and J by 6 bases, leaving 9 bases of the junction without a gene match. Including cysteine and phenylalanine, the CDR3 has 13 amino acids. Just the 39-base CDR3 DNA is kept, in frame starting at base 1. This clonotype was recorded at least ten times. The target of this receptor is not known. Base qualities are not at hand, and no much larger clone is one base apart.

cDNA was synthesized by template-switch 5'RACE using a primer with a 10-nucleotide random unique molecular identifier that tagged each TCR transcript. Every sequencing run yielded over 180 million TCR-beta sequences covering 15-18 subjects. The RNeasy kit was used for extraction of total RNA. Using the KAPA Real-time Library Amplification kit, TCR-beta VDJ regions were amplified with primers for the TCR constant region and the 5'RACE anchor. Sample indexes and Illumina adaptors were added in a first PCR, and a second PCR then increased library yield. The roughly 650 bp TCR product was size-selected on a 2% E-gel SizeSelection system after Ampure bead purification. Before pooling, libraries had their quality checked on a Bioanalyzer, their concentration measured with Qubit, and their quantity determined with the Kapa Library Quantification kit. An Illumina HiSeq 2500 sequenced the libraries paired-end 2 x 150 bp. To increase sequence diversity, about 23-32% phiX was spiked into each library pool. The authors' analysis ran thus. Quality-filtered reads were processed with the UMI-based MiGEC pipeline, and over 75% of raw TCR sequences were removed by the MiGEC pipeline during error correction. IMGT germline references were used for alignment of VDJ genes, and clonotypes were defined by a unique CDR3 amino acid sequence together with V-J genes. Clonal expansion, Shannon diversity and CDR3 relatedness were evaluated with VDJtools (CalcPairwiseDistances, ClusterSamples), while phylogenetic trees were built in CLCbio workbench. Expanded clones were defined as having at least 8 unique UMIs, based on coefficient-of-variation modelling across technical triplicates. The raw public data were reprocessed by TCRdb itself: fastp quality trimming at Q25, MiXCR clonotype calling, in-frame beta chains only. Identical CDR3 protein sequences are pooled into one entry, listed with their most common genes and DNA. It is TCRdb's table, rather than the study itself, that gives the V and J calls and clone size. In this sample the table shows tens of thousands of distinct CDR3 sequences, just under 6% of which occur a single time. The ten largest clones take up roughly 1.4% of the sample.

The receptor was derived from a woman aged 18 to 35 with multiple sclerosis. The sample taken for sequencing was CD4+ T cells from blood. Recombination joined TRBV10-2 with TRBJ1-1, and TRBD1 matches 7 of the central bases. The CDR3: CASADRVLPEAFF. The DNA reads TGCGCCAGCGCCGACAGGGTTCTACCTGAAGCTTTCTTT.